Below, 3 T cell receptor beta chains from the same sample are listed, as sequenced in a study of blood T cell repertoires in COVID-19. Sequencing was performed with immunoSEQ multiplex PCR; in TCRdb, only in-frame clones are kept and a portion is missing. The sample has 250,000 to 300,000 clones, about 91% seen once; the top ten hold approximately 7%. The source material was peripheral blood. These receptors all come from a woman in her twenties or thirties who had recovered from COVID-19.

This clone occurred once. CDR3 coding DNA: TGTGCCAGCACAACGGGGGGACGAGATACGCAGTATTTT. Amino acid sequence: CASTTGGRDTQYF. V usage is TRBV6-5 and J usage is TRBJ2-3, with 7 bases that match TRBD2. With 7 bases clipped from V and 5 bases from J, the junction kept 6 bases outside the gene matches. This CDR3 spans 13 amino acids. The V gene's germline CDR1 is MNHEY and CDR2 SVGAGI.

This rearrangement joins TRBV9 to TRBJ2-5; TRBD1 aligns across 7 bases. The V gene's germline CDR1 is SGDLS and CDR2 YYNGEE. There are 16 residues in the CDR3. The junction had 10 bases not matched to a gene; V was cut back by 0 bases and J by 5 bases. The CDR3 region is CASSVEWGRGLETQYF. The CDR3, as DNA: TGTGCCAGCAGCGTAGAGTGGGGCAGGGGGTTGGAGACCCAGTACTTC.

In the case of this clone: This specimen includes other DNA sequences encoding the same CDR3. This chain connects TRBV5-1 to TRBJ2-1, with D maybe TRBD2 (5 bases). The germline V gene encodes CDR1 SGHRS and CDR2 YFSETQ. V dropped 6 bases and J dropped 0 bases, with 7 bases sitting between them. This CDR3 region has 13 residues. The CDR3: CASTRDSYNEQFF. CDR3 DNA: TGCGCCAGCACCCGGGACTCCTACAATGAGCAGTTCTTC.